This TCR beta chain was documented in a study of cytomegalovirus exposure and HLA in healthy donors. The study, taken as a whole, reports: Accurate prediction of most subjects' HLA-A and HLA-B alleles from TCR beta sequences was reported. According to the study, around 150 TCR beta chains were cytomegalovirus-associated. For most TCR sequences rarity was the rule, although some public TCRs occurred in many donors.

PCR primers comprised 60 Vbeta and 13 Jbeta primers. Repertoires were generated with immunoSEQ multiplex PCR, while TCRdb's copy carries only in-frame clones and drops some. This sample has about 160,000 clones; 70% to 80% occur once, and the top ten carry 4.3%. V lost 0 bases and J lost 6, with 8 bases in between. Germline V lookup: CDR1 LGHNA, CDR2 YSLEER. This CDR3 has 14 residues. With regard to this clone: Its antigen is not known.

The chain has TRBV4-3 and TRBJ2-2; no reliable D call. Material: PBMCs. The TCR sequence derives from a man in his forties or fifties in good health and CMV-seronegative. CDR3 residues: CASSQDSRAGELFF. The CDR3 region has the DNA TGCGCCAGCAGCCAAGATAGTCGGGCCGGGGAGCTGTTTTTT.